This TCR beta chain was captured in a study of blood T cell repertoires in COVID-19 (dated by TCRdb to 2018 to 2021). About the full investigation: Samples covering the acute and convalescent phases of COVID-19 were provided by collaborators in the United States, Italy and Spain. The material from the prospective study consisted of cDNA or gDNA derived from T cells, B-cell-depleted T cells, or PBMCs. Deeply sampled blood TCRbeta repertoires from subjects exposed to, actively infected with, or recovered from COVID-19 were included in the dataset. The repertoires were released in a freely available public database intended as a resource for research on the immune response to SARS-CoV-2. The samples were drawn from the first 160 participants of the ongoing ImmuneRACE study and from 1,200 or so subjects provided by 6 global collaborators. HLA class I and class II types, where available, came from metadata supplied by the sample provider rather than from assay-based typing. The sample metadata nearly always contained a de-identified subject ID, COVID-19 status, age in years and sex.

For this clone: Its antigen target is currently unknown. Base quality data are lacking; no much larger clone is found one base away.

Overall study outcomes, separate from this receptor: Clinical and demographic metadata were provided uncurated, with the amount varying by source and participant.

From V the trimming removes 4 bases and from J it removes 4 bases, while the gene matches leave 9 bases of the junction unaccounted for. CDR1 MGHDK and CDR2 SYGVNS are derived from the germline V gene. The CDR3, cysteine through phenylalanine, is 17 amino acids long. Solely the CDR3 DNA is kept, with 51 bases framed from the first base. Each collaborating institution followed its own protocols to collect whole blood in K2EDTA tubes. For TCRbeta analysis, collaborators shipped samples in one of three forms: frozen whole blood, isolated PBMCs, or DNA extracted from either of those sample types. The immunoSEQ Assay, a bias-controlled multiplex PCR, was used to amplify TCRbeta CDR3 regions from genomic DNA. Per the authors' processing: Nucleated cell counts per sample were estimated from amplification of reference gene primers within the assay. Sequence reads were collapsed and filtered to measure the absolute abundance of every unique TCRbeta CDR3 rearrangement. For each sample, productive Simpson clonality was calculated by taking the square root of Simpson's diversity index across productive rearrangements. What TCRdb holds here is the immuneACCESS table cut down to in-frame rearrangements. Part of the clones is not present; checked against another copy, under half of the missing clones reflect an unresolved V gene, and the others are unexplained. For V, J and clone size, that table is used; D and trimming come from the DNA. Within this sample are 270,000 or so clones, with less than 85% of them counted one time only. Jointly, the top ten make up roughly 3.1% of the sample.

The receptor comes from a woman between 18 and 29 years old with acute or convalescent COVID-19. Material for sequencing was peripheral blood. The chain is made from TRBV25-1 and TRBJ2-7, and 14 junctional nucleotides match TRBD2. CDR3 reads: CASSGGTSGSIIYEQYF. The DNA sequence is TGTGCCAGCAGTGGTGGGACTAGCGGGAGTATAATTTACGAGCAGTACTTC.